The clone carrying this TCR beta chain came up a few times. Its antigen is not identified. TCRdb fed the reads into MiXCR, producing one record per CDR3 protein. The table lists about 600,000 distinct CDR3 sequences, 20% to 25% of them singletons. These data belong to a study of T cell repertoires in cytomegalovirus infection. On the study more broadly: It was the public TCR beta signatures that indicated both CMV infection and matching HLA type.

Points from the study as a whole: Dominating the ex vivo response were HLA-C-restricted CMV-specific TCR beta clonotypes. The study identified carriers of CMV plus the relevant HLA from cumulative public TCR beta family frequency.

This TCR derives from a human donor in good health (CMV status not recorded). Some clones in this sample may be carry-over from other donors' samples. Input material: CD8+ T cells from PBMCs.

CDR3 region: CASSELAGGLTGELFF. CDR3 nucleotides: TGTGCCAGCAGTGAATTAGCGGGGGGTCTCACCGGGGAGCTGTTTTTT. The chain joins TRBV25-1 to TRBJ2-2, with 10 bases that match TRBD2. V dropped 1 base and J dropped 4; count of bases not matched to a gene: 3. The CDR3 is made up of 16 amino acids. Germline CDR1 and CDR2: MGHDK and SYGVNS.